These 23 T cell receptor beta chains came from one sample sequenced in a study of OX40 agonist ivuxolimab in advanced cancers. Data came from immunoSEQ multiplex PCR; TCRdb stores just in-frame clones and leaves some out. The profile shows tens of thousands of clones, 83% of them singletons. The material was CD4+ or CD8+ T cells sorted from blood, obtained in a trial of the OX40 agonist ivuxolimab. Source of these receptors: an adult with an advanced solid tumor such as melanoma, head and neck, liver or kidney cancer.

This clone was seen only once. The V call is TRBV6-1, the J call TRBJ2-7; no reliable D call. Trimming pared 6 bases from V and 0 bases from J, leaving 12 bases between. The CDR3 is 14 amino acids. Germline V gene data show CDR1 as MNHNS and CDR2 as SASEGT. The CDR3 region has the DNA TGTGCCAGCAGCCTACTAAGGAGCTCCTACGAGCAGTACTTC. The encoded protein is CASSLLRSSYEQYF.

V usage is TRBV7-8 and J usage is TRBJ2-1; 13 bases align to TRBD2. The junction had 14 bases not matched to a gene; V was cut back by 5 bases and J by 10 bases. Looked up from germline, CDR1 is SGHVS and CDR2 is FQNEAQ. The CDR3 is 17 residues long. The CDR3 DNA reads TGTGCCAGCAGCCTAAGCCGGACTAGCGGGGGCCTAGGGGAGCAGTTCTTC. Amino acids: CASSLSRTSGGLGEQFF. Using reference TRBV7-8 and TRBJ2-1 for the parts outside the CDR3, the full variable domain is GAGVSQSPRYKVAKRGQDVALRCDPISGHVSLFWYQQALGQGPEFLTYFQNEAQLDKSGLPSDRFFAERPEGSVSTLKIQRTQQEDSAVYLCASSLSRTSGGLGEQFFGPGTRLTVL.

In this sample, this clone turned up a few times. CDR3 protein: CASSLIPWAGYTF. CDR3 nucleotides: TGTGCCAGCAGTTTAATACCCTGGGCTGGCTACACCTTC. The chain is built from TRBV2 and TRBJ1-2; D unclear. The CDR3 runs to 13 residues. Trimming removed 5 bases from V and 7 bases from J, with 14 bases in between. CDR1 SNHLY and CDR2 FYNNEI come from the germline V gene.

This clone occurred once. This sequence joins TRBV6-1 and TRBJ2-3, with 9 bases aligning to TRBD1. CDR3 length: 14 residues. Unmatched junction bases numbered 6, after V lost 6 bases and J lost 5 bases. Germline lookup yields CDR1 MNHNS and CDR2 SASEGT. This CDR3 reads CASRKQGALDTQYF. The CDR3 bases are TGTGCCAGCAGGAAACAGGGGGCATTAGATACGCAGTATTTT.

The chain uses TRBV5-1 and TRBJ2-2; D is uncertain. Germline V gene data show CDR1 as SGHRS and CDR2 as YFSETQ. CDR3 length equals 15 residues. Trimming took off 4 bases at V and 0 bases at J, with 10 bases between the two ends. The CDR3 DNA reads as TGCGCCAGCAGCCTGCTCAGCGCGAACACCGGGGAGCTGTTTTTT. This translates into CASSLLSANTGELFF.

This chain links TRBV4-2 with TRBJ2-6, with 8 positions matching TRBD2. The CDR3 loop spans 18 amino acids. V shed 5 bases, J shed 4 bases, and the junction held 13 bases outside the gene matches. CDR1 is LGHNA, CDR2 YNFKEQ, per germline. The CDR3 DNA reads as TGTGCCAGCAGCTTGGCGGGACTAGAGGGAAGAGGGGCCAACGTCCTGACTTTC. Translating it yields CASSLAGLEGRGANVLTF.

The chain combines TRBV10-3 with TRBJ1-5, with D uncertain. V shed 10 bases and J shed 1 base, with 11 bases lying between them. The CDR3 is made up of 13 amino acids. Germline-derived CDR1 and CDR2 are ENHRY and SYGVKD. The CDR3 region has the DNA TGTGCCACCCAATCTGCAAGCAATCAGCCCCAGCATTTT. This sequence encodes CATQSASNQPQHF.

The rearrangement uses TRBV27 and TRBJ1-4, with 7 bases identical to TRBD1. In germline, CDR1 is MNHEY, CDR2 SMNVEV (reference sequence). The CDR3 length is 15 residues. After removal of 3 bases from V and 8 bases from J, the junction contained 9 bases not matched to a gene. DNA for the CDR3: TGTGCCAGCAGTTTTCGACAGGGTCGGGACGAAAAACTGTTTTTT. It is translated as CASSFRQGRDEKLFF.

The chain joins TRBV6-5 to TRBJ1-5; D is unclear. Trimming cost V 6 bases and J 6 bases, with 9 bases left between them. Looked up from germline, CDR1 is MNHEY and CDR2 is SVGAGI. CDR3 length equals 12 residues. This chain's CDR3 is CASSLRGQPQHF. The CDR3 nucleotides read TGTGCCAGCAGCCTTCGGGGTCAGCCCCAGCATTTT.

This sequence joins TRBV7-6 and TRBJ2-7; D remains unclear. CDR3 size: 12 residues. V lost 5 bases to trimming and J lost 7 bases, with 12 bases between them. Germline V gene data show CDR1 as SGHVS and CDR2 as FNYEAQ. The CDR3 DNA is TGTGCCAGCAGCCAATCCCTGGGGGAGCAGTACTTC. It is translated as CASSQSLGEQYF.

V is TRBV6-5 and J is TRBJ2-7; 14 bases map to TRBD2. CDR1 MNHEY and CDR2 SVGAGI come from the germline V gene. The CDR3 has 15 residues. V dropped 6 bases and J dropped 5; count of bases not matched to a gene: 6. This CDR3 is CASREGLAGVDEQYF. CDR3 DNA sequence: TGTGCCAGCAGAGAGGGACTAGCGGGAGTGGACGAGCAGTACTTC.

This clone was seen just once. The chain recombines TRBV5-5 with TRBJ2-1, with unresolved D. The CDR3 extends over 15 amino acids. Germline values: CDR1 SGHKS, CDR2 YYEKEE (reference sequence). Trimming took 4 bases from V and 5 from J, leaving 16 bases between them. The CDR3 DNA sequence: TGTGCCAGCAGCCACGCTACTATTCCGAACAATGAGCAGTTCTTC. Translation: CASSHATIPNNEQFF.

The V call is TRBV19, the J call TRBJ2-1, with 7 positions matching TRBD2. The CDR3 runs 16 residues. J lost 2 bases, V lost 2 bases, and 6 bases had no gene match. Germline values: CDR1 LNHDA, CDR2 SQIVND (reference sequence). The CDR3 DNA follows: TGTGCCAGTAGTATAAGGGGAGGGGACGCCTACAATGAGCAGTTCTTC. Translation gives CASSIRGGDAYNEQFF.

The CDR3 nucleotides are TGTGCCAGCAGTTCTCCCGGGACAGGCTATGGCTACACCTTC. It is translated as CASSSPGTGYGYTF. V gene TRBV6-6 combines with J gene TRBJ1-2; TRBD1 aligns across 8 bases. CDR3 length: 14 residues. V shed 4 bases and J 4 bases; nucleotides not matched to a gene: 5. Germline CDR1 reads MNHNY; CDR2 reads SVGAGI (reference sequence).

CDR3 sequence reads: CASARGGDTGELFF. DNA for the CDR3: TGTGCCAGCGCAAGGGGGGGCGACACCGGGGAGCTGTTTTTT. The V call is TRBV11-2, the J call TRBJ2-2; D possibly corresponds to TRBD2 (7 bases). This CDR3 region has 14 residues. The ends were cut back, 8 bases at V and 3 bases at J, with 13 bases in the middle. Germline CDR1 reads SGHAT; CDR2 reads FQNNGV.

The chain links TRBV6-5 to TRBJ1-4; 7 bases align to TRBD1. The germline V gene has CDR1 MNHEY and CDR2 SVGAGI. The CDR3 is made up of 13 amino acids. Unmatched junction bases numbered 3, after V lost 7 bases and J lost 4 bases. DNA of the CDR3: TGTGCCAGCATGACAGGGAGTAATGAAAAACTGTTTTTT. It is translated as CASMTGSNEKLFF.

This chain connects TRBV5-1 to TRBJ2-4, with D perhaps matching TRBD2 (6 bases). CDR3 length: 15 residues. V was trimmed by 3 bases and J by 0 bases, leaving 10 bases between them. Germline CDR1 SGHRS, CDR2 YFSETQ. CDR3 nucleotides: TGCGCCAGCAGCTCAGGACTACTAGCCAAAAACATTCAGTACTTC. Translation gives CASSSGLLAKNIQYF.

This chain connects TRBV10-2 to TRBJ2-7; TRBD2 matches at 7 bases. In germline, CDR1 is WSHSY, CDR2 SAAADI. Trimming took 0 bases from V and 7 from J; bases not matched to a gene: 15. The CDR3 sequence is 17 residues long. CDR3 sequence: CASSESWTTRGIGEQYF. CDR3 nucleotides: TGCGCCAGCAGTGAGTCCTGGACCACGCGGGGGATAGGAGAGCAGTACTTC.

The CDR3 protein is CASSNSTGGLNYGYTF. The CDR3 bases are TGTGCCAGCAGCAATAGTACAGGGGGCCTAAACTATGGCTACACCTTC. The chain joins TRBV21-1 to TRBJ1-2; the D segment call TRBD1 is taken from the table without a DNA check. TRBV21-1 is reported as a pseudogene. The CDR3 covers 16 residues.

The V gene is TRBV11-3, the J gene TRBJ2-7; the match to TRBD1 covers 8 bases. V shed 5 bases and J 9 bases; nucleotides not matched to a gene: 9. Looked up from germline, CDR1 is SGHNT and CDR2 is YENEEA. The CDR3 runs 13 residues. In nucleotides, the CDR3 is TGTGCCAGCAGCCGACAGGACAGGGATCGGCAGTACTTC. Residues: CASSRQDRDRQYF.

The chain employs TRBV5-1 and TRBJ2-5; D remains unclear. V was trimmed by 4 bases and J by 4 bases, leaving 8 bases between them. The CDR3 totals 12 residues. CDR1 is SGHRS and CDR2 is YFSETQ in the germline V gene. The CDR3 protein is CASSPSRETQYF. CDR3 sequence (DNA): TGCGCCAGCAGCCCCTCACGAGAGACCCAGTACTTC.

The J gene is TRBJ1-2, the V gene TRBV2; 9 nucleotides align to TRBD1. The CDR3 contains 13 residues. Trimming took 6 bases from V and 8 from J; bases not matched to a gene: 7. Germline CDR1 and CDR2: SNHLY and FYNNEI. Here the CDR3 reads CASSLQGARGYTF. DNA for the CDR3: TGTGCCAGCAGCCTACAGGGGGCGCGAGGCTACACCTTC. Filled out from reference TRBV2 and TRBJ1-2, the complete variable domain reads EPEVTQTPSHQVTQMGQEVILRCVPISNHLYFYWYRQILGQKVEFLVSFYNNEISEKSEIFDDQFSVERPDGSNFTLKIRSTKLEDSAMYFCASSLQGARGYTFGSGTRLTVV.

The chain has TRBV30 and TRBJ1-6, with D unresolved. CDR3 length: 12 amino acids. Trimming left V 1 base short and J 7 bases short, with 5 bases between. Germline CDR1 reads GTSNPN; CDR2 reads SVGIG (reference sequence). The CDR3 here is CAWSDPNSPLHF. CDR3 in DNA: TGTGCCTGGAGTGATCCGAATTCACCCCTCCACTTT. Full variable domain (missing parts from reference TRBV30 and TRBJ1-6): SQTIHQWPATLVQPVGSPLSLECTVEGTSNPNLYWYRQAAGRGLQLLFYSVGIGQISSEVPQNLSASRPQDRQFILSSKKLLLSDSGFYLCAWSDPNSPLHFGNGTRLTVT.